This T cell receptor beta chain was sequenced in a study of spatial heterogeneity in lung cancer. This clonotype was recorded at least ten times. This beta chain slipped into a library made for alpha chains as a stray read, so its size is not meaningful. TCRdb re-called the 5' RACE reads with MiXCR, one entry per CDR3 protein. The repertoire holds about 13,000 distinct CDR3 sequences, with roughly 5% as singletons. Specified time point: sample taken at primary tumor resection. Whole RNA, isolated from tumor, nontumor lung or frozen PBMC, was sequenced without prior sorting. Sequenced material: lung tumor tissue, taken at surgery. The source is a human donor with early-stage non-small cell lung cancer.

Written as DNA, the CDR3 is TGTGCCAGCAGCCTCGGACAGGGGGCGGTGTATGAGCAGTTCTTC. Protein sequence: CASSLGQGAVYEQFF. V usage is TRBV7-2 and J usage is TRBJ2-1; TRBD1 matches 11 bases. V gave up 5 bases and J gave up 8 bases; unmatched junction bases: 8. This CDR3 spans 15 amino acids. Germline loops: CDR1 SGHTA, CDR2 FQGNSA.